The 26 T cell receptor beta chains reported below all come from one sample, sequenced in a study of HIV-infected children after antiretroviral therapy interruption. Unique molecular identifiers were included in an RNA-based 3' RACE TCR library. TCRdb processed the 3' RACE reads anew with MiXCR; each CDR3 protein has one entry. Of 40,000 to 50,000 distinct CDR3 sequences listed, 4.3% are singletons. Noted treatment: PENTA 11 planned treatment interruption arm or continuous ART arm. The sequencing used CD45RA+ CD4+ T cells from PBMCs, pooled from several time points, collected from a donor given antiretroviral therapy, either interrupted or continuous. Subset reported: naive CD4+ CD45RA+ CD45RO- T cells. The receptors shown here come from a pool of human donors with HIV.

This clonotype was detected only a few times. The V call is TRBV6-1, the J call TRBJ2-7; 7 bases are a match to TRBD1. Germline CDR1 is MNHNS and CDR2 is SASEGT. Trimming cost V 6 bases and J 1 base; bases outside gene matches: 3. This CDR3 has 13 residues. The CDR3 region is CASRRQGSYEQYF. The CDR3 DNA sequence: TGTGCCAGCAGAAGACAGGGATCCTACGAGCAGTACTTC.

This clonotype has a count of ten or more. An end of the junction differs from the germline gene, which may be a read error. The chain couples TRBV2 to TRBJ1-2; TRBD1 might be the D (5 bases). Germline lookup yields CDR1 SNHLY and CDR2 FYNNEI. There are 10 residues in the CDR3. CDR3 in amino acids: CASSEGVKIF. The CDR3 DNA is TGTGCCAGCAGCGAAGGGGTAAAAATCTTC. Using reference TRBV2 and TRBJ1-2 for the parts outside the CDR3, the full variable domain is EPEVTQTPSHQVTQMGQEVILRCVPISNHLYFYWYRQILGQKVEFLVSFYNNEISEKSEIFDDQFSVERPDGSNFTLKIRSTKLEDSAMYFCASSEGVKIFGSGTRLTVV.

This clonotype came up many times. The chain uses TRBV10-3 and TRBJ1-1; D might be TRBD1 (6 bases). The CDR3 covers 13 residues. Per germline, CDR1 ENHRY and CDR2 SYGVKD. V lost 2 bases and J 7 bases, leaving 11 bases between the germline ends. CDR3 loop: CAISERSGVEAFF. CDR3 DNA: TGTGCCATCAGTGAGAGGTCAGGGGTTGAAGCTTTCTTT.

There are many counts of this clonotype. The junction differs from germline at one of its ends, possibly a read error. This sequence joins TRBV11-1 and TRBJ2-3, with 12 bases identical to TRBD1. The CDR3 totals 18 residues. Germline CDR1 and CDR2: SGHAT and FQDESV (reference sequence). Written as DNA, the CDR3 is TGTGCCAGCAGCTTAGTGCGGAGTGGGACAGGGGGCACCGATACGCAGTATTTT. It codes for CASSLVRSGTGGTDTQYF.

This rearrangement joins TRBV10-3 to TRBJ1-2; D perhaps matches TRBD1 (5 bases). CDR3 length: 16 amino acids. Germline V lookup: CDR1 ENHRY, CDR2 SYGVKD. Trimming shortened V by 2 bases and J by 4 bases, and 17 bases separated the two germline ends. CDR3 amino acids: CAISEPGTVSLYGYTF. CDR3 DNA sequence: TGTGCCATCAGTGAGCCCGGGACTGTTTCTCTCTATGGCTACACCTTC.

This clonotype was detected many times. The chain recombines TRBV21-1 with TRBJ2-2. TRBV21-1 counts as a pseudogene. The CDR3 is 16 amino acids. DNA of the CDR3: TGTGCCAGCAGCAATTGGGTCAGCTCGAACACCGGGGAGCTGTTTTTT. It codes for CASSNWVSSNTGELFF.

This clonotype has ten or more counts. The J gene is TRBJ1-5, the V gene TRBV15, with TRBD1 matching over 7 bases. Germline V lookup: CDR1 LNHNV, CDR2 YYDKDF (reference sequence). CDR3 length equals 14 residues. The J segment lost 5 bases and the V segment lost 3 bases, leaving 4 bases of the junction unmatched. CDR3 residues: CATSSRQGYQPQHF. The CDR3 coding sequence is TGTGCCACCAGCAGTAGACAGGGATATCAGCCCCAGCATTTT. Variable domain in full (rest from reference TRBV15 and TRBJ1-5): DAMVIQNPRYQVTQFGKPVTLSCSQTLNHNVMYWYQQKSSQAPKLLFHYYDKDFNNEADTPDNFQSRRPNTSFCFLDIRSPGLGDTAMYLCATSSRQGYQPQHFGDGTRLSIL.

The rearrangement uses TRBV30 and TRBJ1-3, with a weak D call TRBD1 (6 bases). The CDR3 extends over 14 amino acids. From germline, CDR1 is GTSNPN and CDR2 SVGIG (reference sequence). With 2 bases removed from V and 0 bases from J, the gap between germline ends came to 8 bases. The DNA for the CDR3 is TGTGCCTGGAGTAGAGGGGGCTCTGGAAACACCATATATTTT. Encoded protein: CAWSRGGSGNTIYF.

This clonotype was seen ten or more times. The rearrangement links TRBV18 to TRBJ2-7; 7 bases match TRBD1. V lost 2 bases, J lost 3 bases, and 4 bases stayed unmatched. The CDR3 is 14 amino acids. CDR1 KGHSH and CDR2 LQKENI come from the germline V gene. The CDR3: CASSPSGTVYEQYF. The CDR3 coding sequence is TGTGCCAGCTCACCATCCGGGACAGTCTACGAGCAGTACTTC.

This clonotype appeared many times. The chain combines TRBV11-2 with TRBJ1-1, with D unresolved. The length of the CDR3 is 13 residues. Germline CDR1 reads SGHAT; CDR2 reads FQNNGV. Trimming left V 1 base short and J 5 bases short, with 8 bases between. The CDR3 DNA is TGTGCCAGCAGCTTAGGGTCGTGGACTGAAGCTTTCTTT. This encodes CASSLGSWTEAFF.

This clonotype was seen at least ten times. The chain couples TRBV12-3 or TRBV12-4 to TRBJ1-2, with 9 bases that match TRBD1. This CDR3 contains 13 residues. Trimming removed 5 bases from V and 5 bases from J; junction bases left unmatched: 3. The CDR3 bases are TGTGCCAGCAGTGAGACAGGGGGATATGGCTACACCTTC. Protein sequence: CASSETGGYGYTF.

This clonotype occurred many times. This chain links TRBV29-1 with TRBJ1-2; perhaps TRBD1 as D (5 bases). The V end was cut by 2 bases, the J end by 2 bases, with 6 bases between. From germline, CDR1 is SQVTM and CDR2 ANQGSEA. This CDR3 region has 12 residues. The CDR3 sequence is CSVEQGNYGYTF. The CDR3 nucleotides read TGCAGCGTTGAACAGGGAAACTATGGCTACACCTTC.

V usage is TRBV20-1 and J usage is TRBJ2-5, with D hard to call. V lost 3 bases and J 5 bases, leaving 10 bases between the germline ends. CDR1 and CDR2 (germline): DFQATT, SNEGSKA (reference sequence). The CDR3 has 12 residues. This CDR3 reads CSASRSKETQYF. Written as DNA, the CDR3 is TGCAGTGCTAGCAGGAGCAAGGAGACCCAGTACTTC.

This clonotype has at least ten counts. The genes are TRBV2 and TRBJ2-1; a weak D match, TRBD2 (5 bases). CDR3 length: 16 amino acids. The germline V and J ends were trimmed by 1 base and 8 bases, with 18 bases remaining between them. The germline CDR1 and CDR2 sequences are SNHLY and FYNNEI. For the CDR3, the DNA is TGTGCCAGCAGTGAAGTATCCCGTTCGGGGTACGATGAGCAGTTCTTC. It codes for CASSEVSRSGYDEQFF. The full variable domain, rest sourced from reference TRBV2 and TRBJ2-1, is EPEVTQTPSHQVTQMGQEVILRCVPISNHLYFYWYRQILGQKVEFLVSFYNNEISEKSEIFDDQFSVERPDGSNFTLKIRSTKLEDSAMYFCASSEVSRSGYDEQFFGPGTRLTVL.

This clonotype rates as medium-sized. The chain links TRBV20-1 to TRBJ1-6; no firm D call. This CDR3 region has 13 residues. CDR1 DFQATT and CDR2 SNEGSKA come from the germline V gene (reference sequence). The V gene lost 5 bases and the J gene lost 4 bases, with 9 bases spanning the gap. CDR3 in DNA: TGCAGTGCTGGGGATACATATAATTCACCCCTCCACTTT. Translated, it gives CSAGDTYNSPLHF.

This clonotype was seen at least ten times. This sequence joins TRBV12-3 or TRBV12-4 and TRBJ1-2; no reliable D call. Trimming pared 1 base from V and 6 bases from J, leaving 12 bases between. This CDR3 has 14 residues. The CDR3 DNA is TGTGCCAGCAGTTTAGGGGGTATCCGGGATGGCTACACCTTC. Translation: CASSLGGIRDGYTF.

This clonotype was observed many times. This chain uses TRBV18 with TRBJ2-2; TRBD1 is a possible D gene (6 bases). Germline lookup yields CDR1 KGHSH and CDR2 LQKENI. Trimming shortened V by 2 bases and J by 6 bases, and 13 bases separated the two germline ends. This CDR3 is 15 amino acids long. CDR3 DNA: TGTGCCAGCTCACCAACCCTGGGGACACCCGGGGAGCTGTTTTTT. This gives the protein CASSPTLGTPGELFF. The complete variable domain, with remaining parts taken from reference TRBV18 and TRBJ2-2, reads NAGVMQNPRHLVRRRGQEARLRCSPMKGHSHVYWYRQLPEEGLKFMVYLQKENIIDESGMPKERFSAEFPKEGPSILRIQQVVRGDSAAYFCASSPTLGTPGELFFGEGSRLTVL.

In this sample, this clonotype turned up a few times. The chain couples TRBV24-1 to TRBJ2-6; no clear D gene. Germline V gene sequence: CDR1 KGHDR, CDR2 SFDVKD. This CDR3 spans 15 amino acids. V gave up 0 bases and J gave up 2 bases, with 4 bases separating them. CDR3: CATSDLTAGANVLTF. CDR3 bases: TGTGCCACCAGTGATTTGACTGCTGGGGCCAACGTCCTGACTTTC.

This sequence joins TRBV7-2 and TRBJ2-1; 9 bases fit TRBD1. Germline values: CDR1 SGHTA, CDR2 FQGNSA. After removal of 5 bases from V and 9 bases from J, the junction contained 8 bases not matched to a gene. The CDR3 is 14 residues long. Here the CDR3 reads CASSHGTGILEQFF. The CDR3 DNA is TGTGCCAGCAGCCACGGGACAGGGATCCTTGAGCAGTTCTTC.

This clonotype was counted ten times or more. This CDR3 reads CASSSGTFNEQFF. The CDR3 DNA sequence: TGTGCCAGCAGTTCCGGGACATTCAATGAGCAGTTCTTC. The chain is built from TRBV28 and TRBJ2-1, with TRBD1 as a possible D gene (6 bases). CDR1 is MDHEN and CDR2 is SYDVKM in the germline V gene. CDR3 length equals 13 residues. Trimming took off 4 bases at V and 6 bases at J, with 10 bases between the two ends.

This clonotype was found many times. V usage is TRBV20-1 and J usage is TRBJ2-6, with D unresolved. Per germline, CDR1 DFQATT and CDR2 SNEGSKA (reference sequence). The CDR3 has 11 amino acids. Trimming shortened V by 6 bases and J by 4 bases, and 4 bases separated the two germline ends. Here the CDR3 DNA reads TGCAGTGCCTGGGGGGCCAACGTCCTGACTTTC. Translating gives CSAWGANVLTF.

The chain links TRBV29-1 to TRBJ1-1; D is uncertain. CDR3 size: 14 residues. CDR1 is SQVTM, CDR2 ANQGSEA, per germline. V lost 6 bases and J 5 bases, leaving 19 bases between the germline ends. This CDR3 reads CSVASLSVKTEAFF. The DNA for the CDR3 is TGCAGCGTGGCCAGTTTGTCTGTAAAAACTGAAGCTTTCTTT.

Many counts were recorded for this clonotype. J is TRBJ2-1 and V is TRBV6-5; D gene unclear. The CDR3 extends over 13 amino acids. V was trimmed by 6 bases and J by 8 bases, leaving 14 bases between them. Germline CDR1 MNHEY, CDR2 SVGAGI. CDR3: CASRPPGWDEQFF. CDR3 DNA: TGTGCCAGCAGGCCCCCTGGTTGGGATGAGCAGTTCTTC.

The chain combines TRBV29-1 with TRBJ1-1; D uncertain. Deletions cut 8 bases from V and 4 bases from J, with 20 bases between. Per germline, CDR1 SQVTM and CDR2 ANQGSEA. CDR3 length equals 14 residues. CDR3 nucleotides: TGCAGCCTTCAGTCTGGTGGGAAACTCACTGAAGCTTTCTTT. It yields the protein CSLQSGGKLTEAFF.

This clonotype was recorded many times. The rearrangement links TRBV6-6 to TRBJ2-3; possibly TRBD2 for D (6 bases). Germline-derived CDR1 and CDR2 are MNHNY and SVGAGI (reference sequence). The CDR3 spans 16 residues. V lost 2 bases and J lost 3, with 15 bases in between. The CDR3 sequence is CASSYIYSGSTDTQYF. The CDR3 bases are TGTGCCAGCAGTTACATATACTCCGGGAGTACAGATACGCAGTATTTT.

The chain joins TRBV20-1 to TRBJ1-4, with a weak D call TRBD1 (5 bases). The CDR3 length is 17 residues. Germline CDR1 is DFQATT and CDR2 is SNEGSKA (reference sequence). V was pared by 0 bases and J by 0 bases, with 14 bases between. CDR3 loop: CSAREGWRGATNEKLFF. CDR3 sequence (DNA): TGCAGTGCTAGAGAGGGATGGAGGGGTGCAACTAATGAAAAACTGTTTTTT.